This TCR beta chain originates from a study of cytomegalovirus exposure and HLA in healthy donors. The primer mix had 60 Vbeta and 13 Jbeta primers. The table came from immunoSEQ multiplex PCR; TCRdb's copy has only in-frame clones and leaves some out. In the table there are approximately 110,000 clones, about 64% of which are singletons. The sample was PBMCs. The TCR sequence derives from a young man in good health and CMV-seropositive.

The CDR3 nucleotides are TGTGCCAGCAGCGTCCAGGGATCCCCGATAGATACGCAGTATTTT. Translation: CASSVQGSPIDTQYF. The V call is TRBV9, the J call TRBJ2-3, with D maybe TRBD1 (5 bases). Germline lookup yields CDR1 SGDLS and CDR2 YYNGEE. Trimming pared 2 bases from V and 5 bases from J, leaving 15 bases between. The CDR3 has 15 residues.